The 30 T cell receptor beta chains reported below all come from one sample, sequenced in a study of blood T cell repertoires in COVID-19. Some clones are missing from TCRdb's copy, which holds only in-frame ones; the method was immunoSEQ multiplex PCR. The sample includes tens of thousands of clones, approximately 85% of them seen just once. The sequenced sample was peripheral blood. The receptor source for this set is a human donor in a cohort sampled during active COVID-19.

V and J are TRBV24-1 and TRBJ1-4; 9 nucleotides align to TRBD1. Germline CDR1 and CDR2: KGHDR and SFDVKD. The V and J ends lost 5 bases and 8 bases, in that order; junction bases with no gene match: 11. CDR3 length equals 16 residues. The CDR3: CATSGSPGQGSEKLFF. The CDR3 DNA is TGTGCCACCAGTGGTTCACCGGGACAGGGTTCCGAAAAACTGTTTTTT.

This clone is a singleton in its sample. V is TRBV5-6 and J is TRBJ1-2; D gene uncertain. The CDR3 contains 14 residues. The germline V gene encodes CDR1 SGHDT and CDR2 YYEEEE. The V end lost 0 bases, the J end lost 3 bases, and 9 bases lay between the germline ends. The CDR3 spells CASSLERSYYGYTF. CDR3 DNA: TGTGCCAGCAGCTTGGAACGGTCCTACTATGGCTACACCTTC.

This clone occurred once. The chain has TRBV19 and TRBJ2-2, with 7 bases aligning to TRBD2. Looked up from germline, CDR1 is LNHDA and CDR2 is SQIVND (reference sequence). V lost 8 bases to trimming and J lost 2 bases; unmatched junction nucleotides: 17. The CDR3 is made up of 18 amino acids. The CDR3 nucleotides read TGTGCCAGTGCCACTGATTTCGGAGCGGGAAGAAACACCGGGGAGCTGTTTTTT. This translates into CASATDFGAGRNTGELFF.

The chain recombines TRBV18 with TRBJ2-5, with TRBD1 identical over 8 bases. Germline V gene lookup returns CDR1 KGHSH and CDR2 LQKENI. The ends lost 6 bases at V and 5 bases at J; junction bases unmatched: 11. The CDR3 totals 15 residues. CDR3 nucleotide sequence: TGTGCCAGCTCTCCCCTAGGACAGGGACAGGAGACCCAGTACTTC. This encodes CASSPLGQGQETQYF. The variable domain in full, with the rest retrieved from reference TRBV18 and TRBJ2-5, is NAGVMQNPRHLVRRRGQEARLRCSPMKGHSHVYWYRQLPEEGLKFMVYLQKENIIDESGMPKERFSAEFPKEGPSILRIQQVVRGDSAAYFCASSPLGQGQETQYFGPGTRLLVL.

This clone was observed once. The chain recombines TRBV11-2 with TRBJ2-2; 8 bases are shared with TRBD2. The CDR3 runs 16 residues. The germline gives CDR1 SGHAT, CDR2 FQNNGV. Trimming cost V 2 bases and J 1 base; bases outside gene matches: 3. CDR3 loop: CASSLRLAGNTGELFF. The CDR3 bases are TGTGCCAGCAGCTTAAGGCTAGCGGGGAACACCGGGGAGCTGTTTTTT.

V gene TRBV28 combines with J gene TRBJ2-5, with D possibly TRBD1 on 5 matching bases. Trimming removed 7 bases at V and 1 base at J, with 13 bases between. The CDR3 is 14 amino acids. Per the germline V gene, CDR1 is MDHEN and CDR2 is SYDVKM. In nucleotides, the CDR3 is TGTGCCAGCACTAGGGGCGGATTCCAAGAGACCCAGTACTTC. As protein: CASTRGGFQETQYF.

CDR3 DNA: TGCGCCAGCAGTAGCAGGGACAGGGGACACACAGATACGCAGTATTTT. Protein: CASSSRDRGHTDTQYF. The gene calls are TRBV10-1 and TRBJ2-3, with 10 nucleotides matching TRBD1. The CDR3 consists of 16 residues. Germline CDR1 and CDR2: WNHNN and SYGVQD (reference sequence). Germline trimming cut 5 bases from V and 2 bases from J; bases unmatched to any gene: 7.

This chain connects TRBV4-3 to TRBJ2-5; 7 bases align to TRBD2. Germline V gene sequence: CDR1 LGHNA, CDR2 YSLEER. The J segment lost 7 bases and the V segment lost 0 bases, leaving 5 bases of the junction unmatched. This CDR3 has 14 residues. This CDR3 reads CASSQDVREGTQYF. The DNA of the CDR3 is TGCGCCAGCAGCCAAGATGTCAGGGAGGGGACCCAGTACTTC.

This rearrangement joins TRBV28 to TRBJ2-7; 9 bases are a match to TRBD2. Germline V gene sequence: CDR1 MDHEN, CDR2 SYDVKM. The CDR3 runs 17 residues. V lost 5 bases to trimming and J lost 2 bases; unmatched junction nucleotides: 13. The CDR3 DNA reads as TGTGCCAGCAGTCCCCCAAAGGGCGGGAGGGTCACCTACGAGCAGTACTTC. Amino acids: CASSPPKGGRVTYEQYF.

The V call is TRBV7-9, the J call TRBJ1-6, with 8 positions matching TRBD1. The germline V gene encodes CDR1 SEHNR and CDR2 FQNEAQ (reference sequence). Trimming cost V 5 bases and J 9 bases; bases outside gene matches: 9. The CDR3 covers 15 residues. CDR3 in DNA: TGTGCCAGCAGCCCTCAGACAGGGGTGGGTTCACCCCTCCACTTT. This sequence encodes CASSPQTGVGSPLHF. Supplemented by reference TRBV7-9 and TRBJ1-6, the full variable domain reads DTGVSQNPRHKITKRGQNVTFRCDPISEHNRLYWYRQTLGQGPEFLTYFQNEAQLEKSRLLSDRFSAERPKGSFSTLEIQRTEQGDSAMYLCASSPQTGVGSPLHFGNGTRLTVT.

The genes are TRBV6-5 and TRBJ1-3, with D possibly matching TRBD1 (6 bases). The CDR3 contains 16 residues. Germline CDR1 is MNHEY and CDR2 is SVGAGI. Trimming cost V 0 bases and J 0 bases, with 9 bases left between them. The CDR3 loop is CASSYSRGISGNTIYF. CDR3 coding DNA: TGTGCCAGCAGTTACTCAAGGGGGATCTCTGGAAACACCATATATTTT.

This rearrangement joins TRBV29-1 to TRBJ2-3; 13 nucleotides agree with TRBD2. Unmatched junction bases numbered 7, after V lost 6 bases and J lost 4 bases. Germline values: CDR1 SQVTM, CDR2 ANQGSEA. There are 15 residues in the CDR3. CDR3 nucleotide sequence: TGCAGCGTCGGTAGGACTAGCGGGAGATCAGATACGCAGTATTTT. It is translated as CSVGRTSGRSDTQYF.

This chain connects TRBV23-1 to TRBJ2-1; 8 bases map to TRBD1. TRBV23-1 is given ORF status, its function remaining uncertain. The length of the CDR3 is 15 residues. The V gene end was trimmed by 4 bases and the J gene end by 7 bases; junction bases not matched to a gene: 9. CDR3 loop: CASSPWTGWCNEQFF. Here the CDR3 DNA reads TGCGCCAGCAGTCCCTGGACAGGGTGGTGTAATGAGCAGTTCTTC.

This clone was counted a single time. In DNA form, the CDR3 reads TGCAGTGGCCAGCACAGCTATGGCTACACCTTC. It is translated as CSGQHSYGYTF. V usage is TRBV20-1 and J usage is TRBJ1-2; D ambiguous. The CDR3 runs to 11 residues. CDR1 is DFQATT and CDR2 is SNEGSKA in the germline V gene (reference sequence). Trimming pared 7 bases from V and 4 bases from J, leaving 10 bases between.

The rearrangement links TRBV29-1 to TRBJ2-3, with 9 bases fitting TRBD2. CDR3 length: 18 amino acids. CDR1 is SQVTM, CDR2 ANQGSEA, per germline. The J segment lost 2 bases and the V segment lost 0 bases, leaving 12 bases of the junction unmatched. CDR3 amino acids: CSVEEGLVAGANTDTQYF. In nucleotides, the CDR3 is TGCAGCGTTGAAGAGGGTCTGGTAGCGGGGGCCAACACAGATACGCAGTATTTT.

The chain is built from TRBV18 and TRBJ2-7; D is unclear. The germline V gene has CDR1 KGHSH and CDR2 LQKENI. V lost 6 bases and J 5 bases, leaving 20 bases between the germline ends. The CDR3 totals 15 residues. CDR3 bases: TGTGCCAGCTCGCCCATGCACGGTTTTGAGAACGAGCAGTACTTC. Its protein is CASSPMHGFENEQYF.

This sequence joins TRBV9 and TRBJ2-7; TRBD2 is a possible D gene (5 bases). V lost 0 bases, J lost 3 bases, and 13 bases lay in between. Looked up from germline, CDR1 is SGDLS and CDR2 is YYNGEE. The CDR3 loop spans 15 amino acids. The CDR3 reads CASSVGYGSYYEQYF. CDR3 DNA sequence: TGTGCCAGCAGCGTAGGATATGGGAGTTACTACGAGCAGTACTTC.

In DNA form, the CDR3 reads TGTGCCAGCAGCTTAGAGTTCCGGAACACTGAAGCTTTCTTT. As protein: CASSLEFRNTEAFF. The chain uses TRBV11-2 and TRBJ1-1, with unresolved D. The CDR3 sequence is 14 residues long. CDR1 SGHAT and CDR2 FQNNGV come from the germline V gene. V shed 0 bases and J shed 1 base, with 6 bases lying between them.

The chain combines TRBV7-2 with TRBJ2-3; weak D call: TRBD2 (6 bases). V was pared by 2 bases and J by 5 bases, with 11 bases between. Germline-derived CDR1 and CDR2 are SGHTA and FQGNSA. The CDR3 is 14 residues long. The CDR3 loop reads CASSLSGVRDTQYF. CDR3 bases: TGTGCCAGCAGCTTATCGGGGGTTCGAGATACGCAGTATTTT.

This chain links TRBV18 with TRBJ1-2, with TRBD1 matching 10 bases. Germline V gives CDR1 KGHSH, CDR2 LQKENI. V gave up 3 bases and J gave up 7 bases; unmatched junction bases: 2. CDR3 size: 13 residues. CDR3: CASSPGQGTGYTF. Here the CDR3 DNA reads TGTGCCAGCTCACCGGGACAGGGGACTGGCTACACCTTC.

V is TRBV5-6 and J is TRBJ1-5; the D is unclear. The CDR3 runs to 12 residues. Trimming shortened V by 0 bases and J by 11 bases, and 9 bases separated the two germline ends. Germline V gene lookup returns CDR1 SGHDT and CDR2 YYEEEE. The CDR3 bases are TGTGCCAGCAGCTTGGCGGGGAGGACCCAGCATTTT. This codes for CASSLAGRTQHF.

The chain uses TRBV24-1 and TRBJ2-5; D ambiguous. Germline CDR1 reads KGHDR; CDR2 reads SFDVKD. The CDR3 is 14 residues long. Trimming took 4 bases from V and 5 from J, leaving 13 bases between them. As DNA, the CDR3 is TGTGCCACCAGTGACAGTCCTTCTAGGGAGACCCAGTACTTC. Its protein product is CATSDSPSRETQYF.

This chain connects TRBV7-2 to TRBJ2-7, with 9 bases matching TRBD1. Germline lookup yields CDR1 SGHTA and CDR2 FQGNSA. Trimming removed 5 bases from V and 4 bases from J; junction bases left unmatched: 6. CDR3 length equals 14 residues. The CDR3 nucleotides read TGTGCCAGCAGCCGGGACAGGGCTCAGTACGAGCAGTACTTC. This encodes CASSRDRAQYEQYF.

This chain connects TRBV12-3 or TRBV12-4 to TRBJ2-2; tentative D call: TRBD1 (5 bases). There are 13 residues in the CDR3. Trimming took off 6 bases at V and 8 bases at J, with 13 bases between the two ends. The CDR3 DNA sequence: TGTGCCAGCAGGGCGGCCAGGGAAGGGGAGCTGTTTTTT. Its protein product is CASRAAREGELFF.

The chain uses TRBV4-3 and TRBJ1-4; D unresolved. Trimming took off 1 base at V and 8 bases at J, with 14 bases between the two ends. CDR1 LGHNA and CDR2 YSLEER come from the germline V gene. There are 15 residues in the CDR3. CDR3 coding DNA: TGCGCCAGCAGCCAAGTAGCAGGAGAGGGAGAAAAACTGTTTTTT. Translated: CASSQVAGEGEKLFF.

The chain joins TRBV2 to TRBJ2-1, with unresolved D. Germline CDR1 SNHLY, CDR2 FYNNEI. V shed 6 bases and J shed 9 bases, with 6 bases lying between them. CDR3 size: 10 residues. CDR3 protein: CASRATEQFF. The CDR3 region has the DNA TGTGCCAGCAGAGCTACTGAGCAGTTCTTC.

The V and J genes are TRBV18 and TRBJ1-4; 8 nucleotides match TRBD1. The CDR3 length is 15 residues. V was pared by 3 bases and J by 7 bases, with 7 bases of the junction left unmatched. The V gene's germline CDR1 is KGHSH and CDR2 LQKENI. The CDR3 sequence is CASSPVTGAGEKLFF. CDR3 nucleotides: TGTGCCAGCTCACCCGTGACAGGGGCGGGTGAAAAACTGTTTTTT.

This clone was seen just once. V is TRBV29-1 and J is TRBJ1-1; D is unresolved. The CDR3 is made up of 14 amino acids. CDR1 is SQVTM, CDR2 ANQGSEA, per germline. Trimming took off 4 bases at V and 0 bases at J, with 12 bases between the two ends. CDR3 sequence (DNA): TGCAGCGTTGGGGTGACGGGTATGAACACTGAAGCTTTCTTT. Its protein product is CSVGVTGMNTEAFF.

The chain combines TRBV4-2 with TRBJ1-2; 7 bases line up with TRBD1. The CDR3 is 18 amino acids. Germline V gives CDR1 LGHNA, CDR2 YNFKEQ. The trim removed 0 bases at V and 1 base at J, leaving 11 bases unmatched. CDR3 amino acids: CASSQDTRRGVYNYGYTF. For the CDR3, the DNA is TGTGCCAGCAGCCAAGATACACGCAGGGGGGTTTATAACTATGGCTACACCTTC.

This chain connects TRBV7-2 to TRBJ2-1; D ambiguous. V was trimmed by 1 base and J by 7 bases, leaving 8 bases between them. Germline-derived CDR1 and CDR2 are SGHTA and FQGNSA. The CDR3 is 13 residues long. The CDR3 DNA is TGTGCCAGCAGCTTAGGGAGTGGAAATGAGCAGTTCTTC. As protein: CASSLGSGNEQFF.